Given below is one T cell receptor beta chain in context. The entry originates in a study of control samples from healthy donors and cancer patients. This CDR3 comprises 11 residues. With 10 bases removed from V and 4 bases from J, the gap between germline ends came to 10 bases. In germline, CDR1 is MDHEN, CDR2 SYDVKM. Repertoires were generated with immunoSEQ multiplex PCR, while TCRdb's copy carries only in-frame clones and drops some. The repertoire holds about 140,000 clones, with less than 95% as singletons. The chain uses TRBV28 and TRBJ1-1; D remains unclear. The receptor was derived from a man between 18 and 35 years old in good health. The source material was blood. CDR3 loop: CAIHQGTEAFF. The CDR3 DNA is TGTGCCATCCATCAAGGCACTGAAGCTTTCTTT.